One sample yielded the 25 T cell receptor beta chains listed below, sequenced in a study of blood T cell repertoires in COVID-19. Profiled with immunoSEQ multiplex PCR; TCRdb holds only in-frame clones, not every one. Among over 100,000 clones listed, roughly 86% were seen once. The sample was peripheral blood. The receptors here all came from a woman in her 70s with COVID-19, enrolled during active disease.

This clone has just one count. The V gene is TRBV5-4, the J gene TRBJ2-1, with TRBD1 matching 10 bases. Trimming took 4 bases from V and 4 from J; bases not matched to a gene: 5. CDR3 length: 15 residues. The V gene's germline CDR1 is SGHNT and CDR2 YYREEE (reference sequence). The CDR3: CASSPGTGVYNEQFF. For the CDR3, the DNA is TGTGCCAGCAGCCCCGGGACAGGGGTTTACAATGAGCAGTTCTTC.

The gene calls are TRBV2 and TRBJ2-1; D not resolved. The germline CDR1 and CDR2 sequences are SNHLY and FYNNEI. CDR3 length: 15 amino acids. V lost 6 bases and J 7 bases, leaving 19 bases between the germline ends. The chain's CDR3 is CASSLRNYEANEQFF. CDR3 DNA sequence: TGTGCCAGCAGCCTCCGAAACTACGAGGCAAATGAGCAGTTCTTC.

The chain is built from TRBV19 and TRBJ2-2; TRBD1 matches 7 bases. Germline V lookup: CDR1 LNHDA, CDR2 SQIVND (reference sequence). V was pared by 4 bases and J by 6 bases, with 8 bases of the junction left unmatched. The CDR3 contains 15 residues. The DNA of the CDR3 is TGTGCCAGTAGTAGAGACAGGGTCAGTTCCGGGGAGCTGTTTTTT. Its translation: CASSRDRVSSGELFF.

This clone turned up a few times. The gene calls are TRBV5-1 and TRBJ2-3, with 11 positions matching TRBD2. Trimming removed 0 bases from V and 2 bases from J; junction bases left unmatched: 8. The CDR3 is made up of 18 amino acids. Germline values: CDR1 SGHRS, CDR2 YFSETQ. The CDR3 nucleotides read TGCGCCAGCAGCTTGGGATTAGCGGGGGGGCGGCTCACAGATACGCAGTATTTT. Protein product: CASSLGLAGGRLTDTQYF.

The rearrangement links TRBV28 to TRBJ2-7, with 7 bases lining up with TRBD1. This CDR3 spans 16 amino acids. The trim removed 6 bases at V and 3 bases at J, leaving 14 bases unmatched. The V gene's germline CDR1 is MDHEN and CDR2 SYDVKM. DNA of the CDR3: TGTGCCAGCAGGCCTAGGCGTGGGACAGAATTCTACGAGCAGTACTTC. Translating gives CASRPRRGTEFYEQYF.

The chain links TRBV28 to TRBJ1-2, with unresolved D. Trimming stripped 6 bases from V and 3 bases from J, with 5 bases between. CDR1 and CDR2 (germline): MDHEN, SYDVKM. The CDR3 length is 11 residues. CDR3 in DNA: TGTGCCAGCAGCCGAGACTATGGCTACACCTTC. Translating it yields CASSRDYGYTF.

The genes are TRBV25-1 and TRBJ2-1, with D perhaps TRBD1 (5 bases). Trimming shortened V by 1 base and J by 6 bases, and 16 bases separated the two germline ends. The CDR3 loop spans 16 amino acids. Germline CDR1 is MGHDK and CDR2 is SYGVNS. The CDR3 region has the DNA TGTGCCAGCAGTGAATCTGGCAGGGCCCCTGGCAATGAGCAGTTCTTC. This gives the protein CASSESGRAPGNEQFF.

The chain has TRBV5-5 and TRBJ1-2; unclear D gene. The CDR3 covers 16 residues. The V gene lost 4 bases and the J gene lost 4 bases, with 20 bases spanning the gap. Germline CDR1 and CDR2: SGHKS and YYEKEE (reference sequence). The CDR3 protein is CASSKTAEQFLYGYTF. The CDR3 DNA is TGTGCCAGCAGCAAAACAGCGGAACAGTTCCTCTATGGCTACACCTTC.

This chain connects TRBV5-1 to TRBJ2-3; possible D gene TRBD2, 6 bases. Trimming shortened V by 5 bases and J by 5 bases, and 15 bases separated the two germline ends. The germline CDR1 and CDR2 sequences are SGHRS and YFSETQ. The CDR3 covers 14 residues. The CDR3 DNA reads TGCGCCAGCAGTTCCGGGCGGGGTGAAGATACGCAGTATTTT. Translating it yields CASSSGRGEDTQYF.

This clone was detected once. The sample contains more than one DNA sequence encoding this CDR3. V and J are TRBV28 and TRBJ1-5; TRBD1 matches 10 bases. This CDR3 is 14 amino acids long. The germline V gene has CDR1 MDHEN and CDR2 SYDVKM. V lost 6 bases to trimming and J lost 6 bases; unmatched junction nucleotides: 5. CDR3 DNA: TGTGCCAGCAGCGGGACAGGGGTGGGTCAGCCCCAGCATTTT. It specifies CASSGTGVGQPQHF.

The V call is TRBV10-3, the J call TRBJ2-1; 16 nucleotides align to TRBD2. Per germline, CDR1 ENHRY and CDR2 SYGVKD. The CDR3 runs 19 residues. The V gene end was trimmed by 5 bases and the J gene end by 1 base; junction bases not matched to a gene: 8. CDR3 residues: CAISSSGTSGGASYNEQFF. The CDR3 DNA sequence: TGTGCCATCAGTTCCTCCGGGACTAGCGGGGGGGCTTCCTACAATGAGCAGTTCTTC.

V and J are TRBV19 and TRBJ1-1; tentatively, D is TRBD1 (6 bases). Germline lookup yields CDR1 LNHDA and CDR2 SQIVND (reference sequence). The CDR3 covers 14 residues. Trimming removed 6 bases from V and 0 bases from J, with 11 bases in between. Here the CDR3 DNA reads TGTGCCAGTAGCAAGGGACAAGTGAACACTGAAGCTTTCTTT. As protein: CASSKGQVNTEAFF.

In DNA, the CDR3 is TGCGCCAGCAGCCGGGGACAGGGGAGTTCCGAGCAGTACTTC. Residues: CASSRGQGSSEQYF. The rearrangement links TRBV5-1 to TRBJ2-7; 10 bases line up with TRBD1. Germline trimming cut 4 bases from V and 6 bases from J; bases unmatched to any gene: 7. CDR1 SGHRS and CDR2 YFSETQ come from the germline V gene. The CDR3 spans 14 residues.

The rearrangement uses TRBV28 and TRBJ2-3, with 8 bases aligning to TRBD2. This CDR3 region has 16 residues. Looked up from germline, CDR1 is MDHEN and CDR2 is SYDVKM. The ends lost 5 bases at V and 2 bases at J; junction bases unmatched: 9. The CDR3 is CASSTERGPYTDTQYF. CDR3 sequence (DNA): TGTGCCAGCAGTACCGAGCGGGGGCCGTACACAGATACGCAGTATTTT.

The chain carries TRBV5-1 and TRBJ2-7; tentatively, D is TRBD1 (6 bases). V was trimmed by 0 bases and J by 3 bases, leaving 7 bases between them. CDR3 size: 13 residues. Germline V gene data show CDR1 as SGHRS and CDR2 as YFSETQ. DNA of the CDR3: TGCGCCAGCAGCTTGGGACAGGACTACGAGCAGTACTTC. Amino acid sequence: CASSLGQDYEQYF.

This chain connects TRBV3-1 (or the pseudogene TRBV3-2) to TRBJ2-5, with a tentative D call TRBD1 (6 bases). Trimming removed 4 bases from V and 10 bases from J, with 13 bases in between. The CDR3 contains 12 residues. Germline CDR1 and CDR2: LGHDT and YNNKEL (reference sequence). The CDR3 coding sequence is TGTGCCAGCAGCCCCGGCCAGGGGAACCAGTACTTC. Encoded protein: CASSPGQGNQYF.

The CDR3 DNA follows: TGTGCCAGCAGCCCGACCGGGACTAGGGAGGAGACCCAGTACTTC. Encoded protein: CASSPTGTREETQYF. The chain uses TRBV5-6 and TRBJ2-5, with 8 positions matching TRBD2. The CDR3 consists of 15 residues. Germline trimming cut 4 bases from V and 5 bases from J; bases unmatched to any gene: 10. Germline lookup yields CDR1 SGHDT and CDR2 YYEEEE.

This sequence joins TRBV19 and TRBJ2-2, with 8 bases aligning to TRBD1. Losses at the gene ends were 4 bases for V and 1 base for J; bases not matched to a gene: 5. The CDR3 length is 16 residues. Germline V lookup: CDR1 LNHDA, CDR2 SQIVND (reference sequence). The DNA for the CDR3 is TGTGCCAGTAGTAATACAGGGGGAGGGAACACCGGGGAGCTGTTTTTT. Amino acids: CASSNTGGGNTGELFF. The entire variable domain, with the rest obtained from reference TRBV19 and TRBJ2-2, is as follows: DGGITQSPKYLFRKEGQNVTLSCEQNLNHDAMYWYRQDPGQGLRLIYYSQIVNDFQKGDIAEGYSVSREKKESFPLTVTSAQKNPTAFYLCASSNTGGGNTGELFFGEGSRLTVL.

The J gene is TRBJ2-7, the V gene TRBV15; D may be TRBD2 (5 bases). Trimming shortened V by 1 base and J by 7 bases, and 20 bases separated the two germline ends. The CDR3 is made up of 16 amino acids. CDR1 and CDR2 from the germline V gene are LNHNV and YYDKDF (reference sequence). The CDR3: CATSRARIVGEEEQYF. CDR3 coding DNA: TGTGCCACCAGCAGAGCGCGAATAGTGGGAGAAGAAGAGCAGTACTTC. Based on the CDR3 plus reference TRBV15 and TRBJ2-7, the full variable domain is DAMVIQNPRYQVTQFGKPVTLSCSQTLNHNVMYWYQQKSSQAPKLLFHYYDKDFNNEADTPDNFQSRRPNTSFCFLDIRSPGLGDTAMYLCATSRARIVGEEEQYFGPGTRLTVT.

The V gene is TRBV7-9, the J gene TRBJ1-3; TRBD1 matches at 7 bases. Losses at the gene ends were 7 bases for V and 0 bases for J; bases not matched to a gene: 9. Germline values: CDR1 SEHNR, CDR2 FQNEAQ (reference sequence). This CDR3 is 16 amino acids long. The CDR3 sequence: CASIIRGDSSGNTIYF. The CDR3 DNA sequence: TGTGCCAGCATCATAAGGGGGGACAGCTCTGGAAACACCATATATTTT.

A few counts support this clone. The rearrangement joins TRBV3-1 (or the pseudogene TRBV3-2) to TRBJ2-2; 9 positions agree with TRBD2. The CDR3 sequence is 16 residues long. Losses at the gene ends were 5 bases for V and 4 bases for J; bases not matched to a gene: 8. CDR1 and CDR2 (germline): LGHDT, YNNKEL (reference sequence). The CDR3 region is CASSYSGGRFTGELFF. CDR3 nucleotides: TGTGCCAGCAGCTACAGCGGGGGGCGGTTCACCGGGGAGCTGTTTTTT.

The chain has TRBV19 and TRBJ1-4, with D possibly TRBD1 on 6 matching bases. CDR1 and CDR2 (germline): LNHDA, SQIVND (reference sequence). V was clipped by 4 bases and J by 12 bases, with 18 bases between them. The CDR3 runs to 14 residues. The CDR3 spells CASSTRTVQGELFF. In nucleotides, the CDR3 is TGTGCCAGTAGTACGAGGACAGTACAAGGGGAACTGTTTTTT.

The rearrangement uses TRBV5-5 and TRBJ2-7; 9 nucleotides match TRBD1. The germline CDR1 and CDR2 sequences are SGHKS and YYEKEE (reference sequence). The CDR3 extends over 13 amino acids. Trimming at V came to 4 bases and at J to 5 bases, leaving 4 bases not matched to a gene. The CDR3 is CASSKQGAHEQYF. The CDR3 DNA reads as TGTGCCAGCAGCAAACAGGGGGCCCACGAGCAGTACTTC.

The rearrangement joins TRBV5-1 to TRBJ1-1; 9 bases match TRBD1. This CDR3 has 13 residues. V dropped 4 bases and J dropped 10; count of bases not matched to a gene: 8. The germline V gene has CDR1 SGHRS and CDR2 YFSETQ. CDR3 in amino acids: CASSPQPDRGAFF. CDR3 coding DNA: TGCGCCAGCAGCCCCCAGCCGGACAGGGGAGCTTTCTTT.

This chain connects TRBV7-8 to TRBJ1-4, with no clear D. With 5 bases removed from V and 4 bases from J, the gap between germline ends came to 11 bases. Germline CDR1 reads SGHVS; CDR2 reads FQNEAQ. The CDR3 runs 14 residues. As DNA, the CDR3 is TGTGCCAGCAGCAAACGTAGCCGTAATGAAAAACTGTTTTTT. Amino acids: CASSKRSRNEKLFF.